A selection of T cell receptor beta chains follows, all from one sample in a study of shared clonotypes between healthy human individuals. Data came from immunoSEQ multiplex PCR; TCRdb stores just in-frame clones and leaves some out. The sample consists of roughly 1 million clones, about 76% of them appearing once. The sample consisted of memory CD4+ T cells sorted from blood. All receptors come from a man aged 18-30 years in good health. Both conserved end residues are part of each CDR3. Each record gives: D gene, V gene, clone size, J gene, CDR3 protein, CDR3 DNA. A D gene is named only where the DNA matches it firmly. Some rows have no size entry. The others give once, few or many, or a class for an expanded clone.

D gene: -; V gene: TRBV19; clone size: -; J gene: TRBJ2-7; CDR3 protein: CASSGAYEQYF; CDR3 DNA: TGTGCCAGTAGTGGAGCCTACGAGCAGTACTTC
D gene: -; V gene: TRBV6-1; clone size: few; J gene: TRBJ1-6; CDR3 protein: CASSEAHLNFNSPLHF; CDR3 DNA: TGTGCCAGCAGTGAAGCCCATCTAAACTTTAATTCACCCCTCCACTTT
D gene: TRBD1; V gene: TRBV7-9; clone size: -; J gene: TRBJ2-7; CDR3 protein: CASSPPGQGWDEQYF; CDR3 DNA: TGTGCCAGCAGCCCCCCGGGACAGGGATGGGACGAGCAGTACTTC
D gene: -; V gene: TRBV6-5; clone size: -; J gene: TRBJ2-7; CDR3 protein: CASGRTSYYEQYF; CDR3 DNA: TGTGCCAGCGGCCGGACCAGCTACTACGAGCAGTACTTC
D gene: -; V gene: TRBV7-2; clone size: -; J gene: TRBJ2-7; CDR3 protein: CASRLALSSYEQYF; CDR3 DNA: TGTGCCAGCAGGTTGGCGTTAAGCTCCTACGAGCAGTACTTC
D gene: TRBD1; V gene: TRBV19; clone size: -; J gene: TRBJ1-2; CDR3 protein: CASSVDRGRGYTF; CDR3 DNA: TGTGCCAGTAGTGTGGACAGGGGCCGTGGCTACACCTTC
D gene: -; V gene: TRBV19; clone size: -; J gene: TRBJ1-6; CDR3 protein: CASSPPGLGRYSPLHF; CDR3 DNA: TGTGCCAGTAGTCCTCCGGGCCTAGGTCGATATTCACCCCTCCACTTT
D gene: -; V gene: TRBV5-6; clone size: -; J gene: TRBJ1-1; CDR3 protein: CASSLGPRGPNTEAFF; CDR3 DNA: TGTGCCAGCAGCTTGGGGCCTAGAGGCCCGAACACTGAAGCTTTCTTT
D gene: TRBD2; V gene: TRBV7-6; clone size: -; J gene: TRBJ2-7; CDR3 protein: CASTSGRPSGAYEQYF; CDR3 DNA: TGTGCCAGCACCTCCGGGAGGCCGAGCGGGGCTTACGAGCAGTACTTC
D gene: TRBD2; V gene: TRBV13; clone size: -; J gene: TRBJ2-5; CDR3 protein: CASSLSVRGGQETQYF; CDR3 DNA: TGTGCCAGCAGCTTATCTGTGCGGGGGGGCCAAGAGACCCAGTACTTC
D gene: TRBD1; V gene: TRBV28; clone size: -; J gene: TRBJ2-3; CDR3 protein: CASSSTQLGTAKDTQYF; CDR3 DNA: TGTGCCAGCAGCTCAACCCAGCTGGGGACAGCAAAAGATACGCAGTATTTT
D gene: -; V gene: TRBV2; clone size: -; J gene: TRBJ1-6; CDR3 protein: CASQSSYNSPLHF; CDR3 DNA: TGTGCCAGTCAGAGCTCCTATAATTCACCCCTCCACTTT
D gene: -; V gene: TRBV7-6; clone size: few; J gene: TRBJ2-5; CDR3 protein: CASRGGGETQYF; CDR3 DNA: TGTGCCAGCAGGGGAGGCGGAGAGACCCAGTACTTC
D gene: TRBD1; V gene: TRBV28; clone size: -; J gene: TRBJ2-1; CDR3 protein: CASSSTGGNSYDEQFF; CDR3 DNA: TGTGCCAGCAGTAGTACAGGGGGCAATTCGTACGACGAGCAGTTCTTC
D gene: TRBD2; V gene: TRBV14; clone size: once; J gene: TRBJ2-5; CDR3 protein: CASAKNSGPQETQYF; CDR3 DNA: TGTGCCAGTGCTAAGAATAGCGGGCCTCAAGAGACCCAGTACTTC
D gene: TRBD1; V gene: TRBV5-1; clone size: -; J gene: TRBJ2-2; CDR3 protein: CASSLTGESTGELFF; CDR3 DNA: TGCGCCAGCAGCTTAACAGGGGAAAGCACCGGGGAGCTGTTTTTT
D gene: -; V gene: TRBV7-6; clone size: -; J gene: TRBJ2-2; CDR3 protein: CASSLMARDTGELFF; CDR3 DNA: TGTGCCAGCAGCTTAATGGCCCGTGACACCGGGGAGCTGTTTTTT
D gene: -; V gene: TRBV5-1; clone size: -; J gene: TRBJ1-2; CDR3 protein: CASSLGYDGYTF; CDR3 DNA: TGCGCCAGCAGCTTGGGGTACGACGGCTACACCTTC
D gene: -; V gene: TRBV7-2; clone size: -; J gene: TRBJ1-1; CDR3 protein: CASSSVAGNTEAFF; CDR3 DNA: TGTGCCAGCAGTTCGGTGGCGGGGAACACTGAAGCTTTCTTT
D gene: -; V gene: TRBV5-1; clone size: -; J gene: TRBJ2-5; CDR3 protein: CASSLMGGEQETQYF; CDR3 DNA: TGCGCCAGCAGCTTGATGGGGGGCGAGCAAGAGACCCAGTACTTC
D gene: -; V gene: TRBV28; clone size: -; J gene: TRBJ1-5; CDR3 protein: CASSPDGSNQPQHF; CDR3 DNA: TGTGCCAGCAGTCCGGATGGGAGCAATCAGCCCCAGCATTTT
D gene: TRBD1; V gene: TRBV9; clone size: -; J gene: TRBJ1-6; CDR3 protein: CASSEDRGHSPLHF; CDR3 DNA: TGTGCCAGCAGCGAAGACAGGGGGCATTCACCCCTCCACTTT
D gene: -; V gene: TRBV6-6; clone size: -; J gene: TRBJ2-7; CDR3 protein: CASSYSSGPYEQYF; CDR3 DNA: TGTGCCAGCAGTTATTCAAGCGGGCCCTACGAGCAGTACTTC
D gene: -; V gene: TRBV19; clone size: -; J gene: TRBJ1-6; CDR3 protein: CASQYAGENSPLHF; CDR3 DNA: TGTGCCAGCCAGTATGCAGGGGAGAATTCACCCCTCCACTTT
D gene: -; V gene: TRBV10-3; clone size: few; J gene: TRBJ1-5; CDR3 protein: CAISESQTTGNQPQHF; CDR3 DNA: TGTGCCATCAGTGAGTCTCAAACGACAGGTAATCAGCCCCAGCATTTT
D gene: TRBD2; V gene: TRBV4-3; clone size: -; J gene: TRBJ2-2; CDR3 protein: CASSPGGTETGELFF; CDR3 DNA: TGCGCCAGCAGCCCGGGAGGGACGGAGACCGGGGAGCTGTTTTTT
D gene: -; V gene: TRBV19; clone size: -; J gene: TRBJ1-1; CDR3 protein: CASSIAVAGEAFF; CDR3 DNA: TGTGCCAGTAGTATTGCCGTGGCAGGAGAAGCTTTCTTT
D gene: TRBD2; V gene: TRBV9; clone size: -; J gene: TRBJ2-3; CDR3 protein: CASSTPASGGTDTQYF; CDR3 DNA: TGTGCCAGCAGCACGCCGGCTAGCGGGGGCACAGATACGCAGTATTTT
D gene: TRBD2; V gene: TRBV27; clone size: -; J gene: TRBJ2-7; CDR3 protein: CASGFSGSRSEQYF; CDR3 DNA: TGTGCCAGCGGATTTAGCGGGAGTCGGTCCGAGCAGTACTTC
D gene: -; V gene: TRBV7-9; clone size: -; J gene: TRBJ1-3; CDR3 protein: CASSPGAISGNTIYF; CDR3 DNA: TGTGCCAGCAGCCCAGGGGCAATCTCTGGAAACACCATATATTTT
D gene: TRBD1; V gene: TRBV9; clone size: once; J gene: TRBJ1-6; CDR3 protein: CASSAGTGGSYNSPLHF; CDR3 DNA: TGTGCCAGCAGCGCCGGGACAGGGGGGTCCTATAATTCACCCCTCCACTTT
D gene: -; V gene: TRBV6-5; clone size: few; J gene: TRBJ1-1; CDR3 protein: CASRPRLSTEAFF; CDR3 DNA: TGTGCCAGCAGGCCACGTTTGAGCACTGAAGCTTTCTTT
D gene: TRBD1; V gene: TRBV10-1; clone size: -; J gene: TRBJ2-7; CDR3 protein: CASSRDSYEQYF; CDR3 DNA: TGCGCCAGCAGTCGGGACAGCTACGAGCAGTACTTC
D gene: -; V gene: TRBV9; clone size: -; J gene: TRBJ1-1; CDR3 protein: CASSSVGAERTEAFF; CDR3 DNA: TGTGCCAGCAGCTCCGTGGGGGCTGAGAGGACTGAAGCTTTCTTT
D gene: -; V gene: TRBV5-1; clone size: -; J gene: TRBJ2-7; CDR3 protein: CASSLLGEHEQYF; CDR3 DNA: TGCGCCAGCAGCTTGTTAGGGGAACACGAGCAGTACTTC
D gene: TRBD1; V gene: TRBV29-1; clone size: -; J gene: TRBJ2-7; CDR3 protein: CSGGQGLIYEQYF; CDR3 DNA: TGCAGCGGGGGACAGGGTCTGATATACGAGCAGTACTTC
D gene: TRBD1; V gene: TRBV6-5; clone size: -; J gene: TRBJ1-1; CDR3 protein: CASKRGLINTEAFF; CDR3 DNA: TGTGCCAGTAAAAGGGGGCTGATTAACACTGAAGCTTTCTTT
D gene: TRBD1; V gene: TRBV30; clone size: few; J gene: TRBJ2-5; CDR3 protein: CAWRNPGGQETQYF; CDR3 DNA: TGTGCCTGGAGAAACCCAGGGGGTCAAGAGACCCAGTACTTC
D gene: -; V gene: TRBV10-3; clone size: -; J gene: TRBJ1-5; CDR3 protein: CAISESRSGADQPQHF; CDR3 DNA: TGTGCCATCAGTGAGTCGCGATCAGGGGCGGATCAGCCCCAGCATTTT
D gene: -; V gene: TRBV7-4; clone size: -; J gene: TRBJ1-6; CDR3 protein: CASSFPPGQVDNSPLHF; CDR3 DNA: TGTGCCAGCAGCTTTCCCCCGGGACAAGTGGATAATTCACCCCTCCACTTT
D gene: -; V gene: TRBV6-6; clone size: -; J gene: TRBJ1-1; CDR3 protein: CASLPGPGVAFF; CDR3 DNA: TGTGCCAGCCTTCCAGGCCCCGGGGTCGCTTTCTTT
D gene: -; V gene: TRBV2; clone size: once; J gene: TRBJ1-5; CDR3 protein: CASRSANQPQHF; CDR3 DNA: TGTGCCAGCAGATCCGCTAATCAGCCCCAGCATTTT
D gene: -; V gene: TRBV11-2; clone size: few; J gene: TRBJ1-3; CDR3 protein: CASSLRQRDSGNTIYF; CDR3 DNA: TGTGCCAGCAGCCTCCGACAGCGGGACTCTGGAAACACCATATATTTT
D gene: TRBD2; V gene: TRBV5-1; clone size: -; J gene: TRBJ2-2; CDR3 protein: CASSLVGLAGTGELFF; CDR3 DNA: TGCGCCAGCAGCTTGGTGGGACTAGCGGGCACCGGGGAGCTGTTTTTT
D gene: TRBD1; V gene: TRBV4-2; clone size: -; J gene: TRBJ1-6; CDR3 protein: CASSQAATGTDNSPLHF; CDR3 DNA: TGTGCCAGCAGCCAAGCCGCTACCGGGACAGATAATTCACCCCTCCACTTT
D gene: TRBD2; V gene: TRBV5-1; clone size: once; J gene: TRBJ2-1; CDR3 protein: CASRWGIAGARYNEQFF; CDR3 DNA: TGCGCCAGCCGGTGGGGAATAGCGGGAGCACGCTACAATGAGCAGTTCTTC